This TCR beta chain originates from a study of control samples from healthy donors and cancer patients. The CDR3 loop spans 14 amino acids. V was shortened by 5 bases and J by 3 bases, with 13 bases between the two germline ends. In germline, CDR1 is SNHLY, CDR2 FYNNEI. Some clones are missing from TCRdb's copy, which holds only in-frame ones; the method was immunoSEQ multiplex PCR. In the table there are fewer than 200,000 clones, 90% to 95% of which are singletons. Sample: blood. This sequence was found in a woman aged 55-70 years in good health. The chain recombines TRBV2 with TRBJ1-1; D uncertain. CDR3 amino acids: CASSSSSKDTEAFF. CDR3 sequence (DNA): TGTGCCAGCAGTAGTTCTAGCAAGGACACTGAAGCTTTCTTT.